A single sample is the source of the 27 T cell receptor beta chains below, sequenced in a study of blood T cell repertoires in COVID-19. Profiling relied on immunoSEQ multiplex PCR, and the TCRdb table lists in-frame clones only, not all of them. This table holds under 100,000 clones, just under 85% found once. The sequenced sample was peripheral blood. Receptors originate from a woman aged 70-85 years with active or convalescent COVID-19.

The chain carries TRBV15 and TRBJ1-1, with D maybe TRBD1 (5 bases). The CDR3 sequence is 14 residues long. Germline V gives CDR1 LNHNV, CDR2 YYDKDF (reference sequence). V lost 0 bases and J 11 bases, leaving 16 bases between the germline ends. This CDR3 reads CATSRDGRLEGAFF. In DNA form, the CDR3 reads TGTGCCACCAGCAGAGACGGCAGGCTGGAGGGGGCTTTCTTT.

The chain recombines TRBV7-2 with TRBJ1-2; TRBD1 aligns across 8 bases. Germline CDR1 SGHTA, CDR2 FQGNSA. The J segment lost 0 bases and the V segment lost 6 bases, leaving 9 bases of the junction unmatched. This CDR3 is 16 amino acids long. The CDR3 DNA reads TGTGCCAGCAGGATGATGGGACAGGTGCCTAACTATGGCTACACCTTC. It specifies CASRMMGQVPNYGYTF.

This chain joins TRBV6-2 or TRBV6-3 and TRBJ1-1; the match to TRBD1 covers 8 bases. This CDR3 is built from 15 residues. J gave up 3 bases and V 5 bases, and 8 bases lay outside the gene matches. Germline CDR1 MNHEY, CDR2 SVGEGT. Here the CDR3 reads CASSKSPGQDTEAFF. CDR3 nucleotides: TGTGCCAGCAGTAAATCGCCGGGACAGGACACTGAAGCTTTCTTT.

The chain uses TRBV6-5 and TRBJ2-5; 12 bases line up with TRBD2. This CDR3 has 15 amino acids. Germline assignment: CDR1 MNHEY and CDR2 SVGAGI. Trimming at V came to 6 bases and at J to 4 bases, leaving 6 bases not matched to a gene. CDR3 in DNA: TGTGCCAGCAGCGCAGGACTAGCGGGGTTAGAGACCCAGTACTTC. This gives the protein CASSAGLAGLETQYF.

The chain has TRBV6-5 and TRBJ1-1; 12 positions match TRBD1. Germline CDR1 reads MNHEY; CDR2 reads SVGAGI. The CDR3 sequence is 15 residues long. V lost 6 bases, J lost 5 bases, and 7 bases stayed unmatched. The CDR3 is CASSAGTGGRTEAFF. The CDR3, as DNA: TGTGCCAGCAGCGCCGGGACAGGGGGCCGGACTGAAGCTTTCTTT.

This clone was detected once. This chain joins TRBV4-2 and TRBJ2-7; possible D gene TRBD1, 5 bases. The CDR3 covers 15 residues. Germline values: CDR1 LGHNA, CDR2 YNFKEQ. V was shortened by 0 bases and J by 3 bases, with 12 bases between the two germline ends. In nucleotides, the CDR3 is TGTGCCAGCAGCCAAGATCTGGCAGGGCTCTACGAGCAGTACTTC. As protein: CASSQDLAGLYEQYF.

This clone was detected once. This chain uses TRBV15 with TRBJ1-4; 7 bases match TRBD1. Germline loops: CDR1 LNHNV, CDR2 YYDKDF (reference sequence). The CDR3 runs 16 residues. V was clipped by 5 bases and J by 0 bases; unmatched bases: 6. CDR3 coding DNA: TGTGCCACCAGCTGGGGACAGACCGCAACTAATGAAAAACTGTTTTTT. This gives the protein CATSWGQTATNEKLFF.

The count of this clone is one. The chain's CDR3 is CASSIRAGVTSYEQYF. As DNA, the CDR3 is TGTGCCAGTAGTATCCGGGCAGGGGTAACATCCTACGAGCAGTACTTC. V and J are TRBV19 and TRBJ2-7; the D gene is possibly TRBD1 (6 bases). The germline gives CDR1 LNHDA, CDR2 SQIVND (reference sequence). V lost 3 bases, J lost 1 base, and 16 bases lay in between. The CDR3 runs 16 residues.

CDR3 sequence (DNA): TGCGCCAGCAGCCGAGGACAGGGGAACACTGAAGCTTTCTTT. Its protein is CASSRGQGNTEAFF. The chain combines TRBV4-1 with TRBJ1-1, with 8 nucleotides matching TRBD1. Germline CDR1 reads MGHRA; CDR2 reads YSYEKL. V trimming: 4 bases; J trimming: 1 base; junction bases outside the gene matches: 2. The CDR3 loop spans 14 amino acids.

V gene TRBV13 combines with J gene TRBJ2-5; D is perhaps TRBD1 (5 bases). The CDR3 length is 13 residues. Germline V CDR1 and CDR2: PRHDT, FYEKMQ (reference sequence). V was shortened by 3 bases and J by 4 bases, with 9 bases between the two germline ends. The CDR3 nucleotides read TGTGCCAGCAGCTTCGGAAGGGGAGAGACCCAGTACTTC. Amino acids: CASSFGRGETQYF.

CDR3 nucleotide sequence: TGTGCCAGCCACGTAGCGGGGTTCCACGAGCAGTACTTC. Translating it yields CASHVAGFHEQYF. This chain links TRBV2 with TRBJ2-7; 8 nucleotides align to TRBD2. In germline, CDR1 is SNHLY, CDR2 FYNNEI. With V trimmed by 8 bases and J by 5 bases, 8 bases remained unmatched. The CDR3 is 13 amino acids.

The chain uses TRBV18 and TRBJ2-7, with D hard to call. The CDR3 extends over 13 amino acids. Looked up from germline, CDR1 is KGHSH and CDR2 is LQKENI. Trimming cost V 4 bases and J 0 bases, with 7 bases left between them. CDR3 sequence reads: CASSQESSYEQYF. As DNA, the CDR3 is TGTGCCAGCTCACAGGAGAGCTCCTACGAGCAGTACTTC.

The CDR3 is CASSLVPTINTGELFF. The CDR3 region has the DNA TGCGCCAGCAGCTTGGTCCCGACTATTAACACCGGGGAGCTGTTTTTT. This rearrangement joins TRBV5-1 to TRBJ2-2; perhaps TRBD2 as D (5 bases). This CDR3 spans 16 amino acids. Deletions cut 0 bases from V and 2 bases from J, with 11 bases between. Looked up from germline, CDR1 is SGHRS and CDR2 is YFSETQ.

This clone appeared a few times. The V and J genes are TRBV28 and TRBJ2-1; 7 nucleotides match TRBD2. Germline V lookup: CDR1 MDHEN, CDR2 SYDVKM. The CDR3 has 16 residues. V gave up 3 bases and J gave up 7 bases; unmatched junction bases: 12. CDR3 residues: CASSFLRGTRGNEQFF. In nucleotides, the CDR3 is TGTGCCAGCAGTTTCCTGCGGGGGACGAGGGGTAATGAGCAGTTCTTC.

V usage is TRBV18 and J usage is TRBJ2-7; 10 bases agree with TRBD1. The CDR3 spans 16 residues. Germline trimming cut 3 bases from V and 2 bases from J; bases unmatched to any gene: 7. Germline V lookup: CDR1 KGHSH, CDR2 LQKENI. This chain's CDR3 is CASSPGLGQGTYEQYF. The CDR3 bases are TGTGCCAGCTCACCGGGGCTGGGACAGGGGACCTACGAGCAGTACTTC.

The chain couples TRBV5-6 to TRBJ2-1; 7 bases align to TRBD1. V shed 4 bases and J 5 bases; nucleotides not matched to a gene: 3. Looked up from germline, CDR1 is SGHDT and CDR2 is YYEEEE. This CDR3 region has 13 residues. CDR3 DNA sequence: TGTGCCAGCAGCGAGGGACAGAACAATGAGCAGTTCTTC. It yields the protein CASSEGQNNEQFF. The entire variable domain, with the rest obtained from reference TRBV5-6 and TRBJ2-1, is as follows: DAGVTQSPTHLIKTRGQQVTLRCSPKSGHDTVSWYQQALGQGPQFIFQYYEEEERQRGNFPDRFSGHQFPNYSSELNVNALLLGDSALYLCASSEGQNNEQFFGPGTRLTVL.

This clone has more than one count but fewer than ten. This chain uses TRBV4-1 with TRBJ2-7; D is uncertain. The V gene lost 0 bases and the J gene lost 6 bases, with 18 bases spanning the gap. The CDR3 consists of 16 residues. Germline assignment: CDR1 MGHRA and CDR2 YSYEKL. The CDR3: CASSQDGVVTPGEQYF. In DNA form, the CDR3 reads TGCGCCAGCAGCCAAGATGGTGTCGTGACACCAGGCGAGCAGTACTTC.

V is TRBV7-8 and J is TRBJ1-1; 10 bases match TRBD1. With V trimmed by 5 bases and J by 0 bases, 15 bases remained unmatched. Germline lookup yields CDR1 SGHVS and CDR2 FQNEAQ. The CDR3 has 19 residues. CDR3 coding DNA: TGTGCCAGCAGCCAACGCAGGGGGGGGACAGGGGTCCTGAACACTGAAGCTTTCTTT. The encoded protein is CASSQRRGGTGVLNTEAFF.

This clone showed up just once. The V call is TRBV4-1, the J call TRBJ2-4; 7 bases align to TRBD1. This CDR3 is built from 16 residues. CDR1 MGHRA and CDR2 YSYEKL come from the germline V gene. V lost 3 bases and J lost 5; bases outside the gene matches: 10. CDR3 residues: CASSQKTGYGQNIQYF. As DNA, the CDR3 is TGCGCCAGCAGCCAGAAGACAGGGTATGGCCAAAACATTCAGTACTTC.

This clone was detected once. This chain links TRBV24-1 with TRBJ2-6; 7 bases align to TRBD1. CDR3 size: 19 residues. Losses at the gene ends were 5 bases for V and 1 base for J; bases not matched to a gene: 13. From germline, CDR1 is KGHDR and CDR2 SFDVKD. The CDR3 bases are TGTGCCACCAGTGGCCCCCTCGGGACAGTTACGTCTGGGGCCAACGTCCTGACTTTC. It translates to CATSGPLGTVTSGANVLTF.

This chain links TRBV2 with TRBJ1-1, with no clear D. There are 15 residues in the CDR3. V shed 8 bases and J shed 1 base, with 17 bases lying between them. Germline CDR1 SNHLY, CDR2 FYNNEI. CDR3 nucleotide sequence: TGTGCCAGCCTCAAAAGAGGCAGCAAGAACACTGAAGCTTTCTTT. Residues: CASLKRGSKNTEAFF.

The chain combines TRBV15 with TRBJ1-4; 8 nucleotides match TRBD1. Germline CDR1 and CDR2: LNHNV and YYDKDF (reference sequence). CDR3 length equals 15 residues. The ends lost 1 base at V and 7 bases at J; junction bases unmatched: 5. CDR3 in amino acids: CATSRGTGFGEKLFF. Written as DNA, the CDR3 is TGTGCCACCAGCAGAGGGACAGGGTTTGGTGAAAAACTGTTTTTT.

The chain combines TRBV3-1 (or the pseudogene TRBV3-2) with TRBJ2-3; a weak D match, TRBD1 (6 bases). This CDR3 contains 14 residues. CDR1 is LGHDT and CDR2 is YNNKEL in the germline V gene (reference sequence). V lost 5 bases, J lost 5 bases, and 14 bases lay in between. The CDR3 is CASSDDGQQDTQYF. The CDR3 nucleotides are TGTGCCAGCAGCGACGACGGACAGCAAGATACGCAGTATTTT.

The genes are TRBV5-5 and TRBJ1-1; possible D gene TRBD1, 6 bases. Trimming removed 4 bases from V and 6 bases from J, with 19 bases in between. The CDR3 totals 15 residues. Germline CDR1 and CDR2: SGHKS and YYEKEE (reference sequence). CDR3 amino acids: CASSNLREGGAEAFF. CDR3 nucleotide sequence: TGTGCCAGCAGCAATCTAAGGGAGGGGGGCGCTGAAGCTTTCTTT.

A single count supports this clone. This CDR3 reads CASSQDRLLLNTEAFF. CDR3 DNA: TGTGCCAGCAGCCAGGACAGACTACTTCTGAACACTGAAGCTTTCTTT. This chain links TRBV7-9 with TRBJ1-1, with D possibly matching TRBD1 (6 bases). V shed 5 bases and J shed 0 bases, with 16 bases lying between them. CDR3 length: 16 amino acids. Germline CDR1 and CDR2: SEHNR and FQNEAQ (reference sequence).

The chain is built from TRBV11-2 and TRBJ2-5; possible D gene TRBD2, 5 bases. The CDR3 is 15 residues long. Per the germline V gene, CDR1 is SGHAT and CDR2 is FQNNGV. V dropped 4 bases and J dropped 4 bases, with 16 bases sitting between them. CDR3 sequence (DNA): TGTGCCAGCAGCTCTCGGGTAGCGACGGGAGAGACCCAGTACTTC. Translation: CASSSRVATGETQYF.

This sequence joins TRBV4-3 and TRBJ2-3, with 12 bases aligning to TRBD2. With V trimmed by 0 bases and J by 4 bases, 8 bases remained unmatched. CDR3 size: 18 residues. The germline gives CDR1 LGHNA, CDR2 YSLEER. The CDR3 region is CASSQDSLAGGLADTQYF. CDR3 nucleotide sequence: TGCGCCAGCAGCCAAGATAGTCTAGCGGGGGGGCTGGCAGATACGCAGTATTTT.